One and the same sample provided the 15 T cell receptor beta chains below, sequenced in a study of T-cell memory formation after mild COVID-19. TCRdb itself ran the 5' RACE reads through MiXCR, one entry per CDR3 protein. The data show about 340,000 distinct CDR3 sequences, with approximately 15% seen just once and about 22% held by the top ten. Sequenced material: PBMCs or a T cell subset sorted from them (not recorded which). Receptor source: a man between 18 and 29 years old who had mild COVID-19 (a few samples of this study predate the infection). Cell type and time point are not known.

This clonotype has more than one count but fewer than ten. This rearrangement joins TRBV10-3 to TRBJ2-1, with no clear D. The CDR3 spans 15 residues. In germline, CDR1 is ENHRY, CDR2 SYGVKD. Trimming took 1 base from V and 0 from J, leaving 7 bases between them. The CDR3 loop is CAISEFRSSYNEQFF. The CDR3 bases are TGTGCCATCAGTGAGTTCCGGAGCTCCTACAATGAGCAGTTCTTC.

This clonotype was found many times. The chain is built from TRBV4-3 and TRBJ1-3; D ambiguous. The CDR3 consists of 15 residues. Germline values: CDR1 LGHNA, CDR2 YSLEER. Trimming took off 0 bases at V and 4 bases at J, with 10 bases between the two ends. DNA for the CDR3: TGCGCCAGCAGCCAAGATTTAGGGTTAGGAAACACCATATATTTT. Translated, it gives CASSQDLGLGNTIYF.

This clonotype was recorded a few times. The chain carries TRBV7-2 and TRBJ2-3; 7 bases agree with TRBD1. This CDR3 has 14 residues. V lost 3 bases, J lost 4 bases, and 4 bases stayed unmatched. The germline V gene has CDR1 SGHTA and CDR2 FQGNSA. CDR3 coding DNA: TGTGCCAGCAGCTTCCAACAGGGGTCAGATACGCAGTATTTT. This codes for CASSFQQGSDTQYF. The full variable domain, in which reference TRBV7-2 and TRBJ2-3 provide the parts outside the CDR3, is GAGVSQSPSNKVTEKGKDVELRCDPISGHTALYWYRQSLGQGLEFLIYFQGNSAPDKSGLPSDRFSAERTGGSVSTLTIQRTQQEDSAVYLCASSFQQGSDTQYFGPGTRLTVL.

This clonotype was detected once. The rearrangement links TRBV3-1 to TRBJ2-7; D gene unclear. This CDR3 is 13 amino acids long. From germline, CDR1 is LGHDT and CDR2 YNNKEL (reference sequence). V shed 4 bases and J shed 6 bases, with 13 bases lying between them. The CDR3 sequence: CASSPRVGSEQYV. The CDR3 nucleotides read TGTGCCAGCAGCCCACGGGTGGGGTCCGAGCAGTACGTC.

The genes are TRBV4-1 and TRBJ2-3, with 11 bases that match TRBD2. V shed 1 base, J shed 3 bases, and the junction held 6 bases outside the gene matches. Germline lookup yields CDR1 MGHRA and CDR2 YSYEKL. This CDR3 contains 17 residues. CDR3 DNA: TGCGCCAGCAGCCAAGCTCCGCCTAGCGGGGGGACAGATACGCAGTATTTT. As protein: CASSQAPPSGGTDTQYF.

The J gene is TRBJ1-3, the V gene TRBV3-1; D is unclear. Deletions cut 4 bases from V and 3 bases from J, with 10 bases between. The CDR3 covers 14 residues. Germline CDR1 LGHDT, CDR2 YNNKEL (reference sequence). The CDR3 sequence is CASSLPVGGNTIYF. For the CDR3, the DNA is TGTGCCAGCAGCCTACCGGTGGGTGGAAACACCATATATTTT.

Only a few counts were recorded for this clonotype. V is TRBV9 and J is TRBJ2-7; TRBD1 is a possible D gene (6 bases). Germline V gives CDR1 SGDLS, CDR2 YYNGEE. The CDR3 consists of 14 residues. The V and J ends lost 0 bases and 6 bases respectively, with 13 bases between them. CDR3 DNA sequence: TGTGCCAGCAGCGTAGAACAGGGTGGTTTCGAGCAGTACTTC. Its protein is CASSVEQGGFEQYF.

The rearrangement uses TRBV7-2 and TRBJ2-7; weak D call: TRBD1 (7 bases). With 6 bases removed from V and 0 bases from J, the gap between germline ends came to 15 bases. The CDR3 runs 15 residues. Per germline, CDR1 SGHTA and CDR2 FQGNSA. CDR3 in amino acids: CASSSSGGGSYEQYF. The CDR3 DNA reads as TGTGCCAGCAGTTCATCAGGGGGAGGCTCCTACGAGCAGTACTTC.

This chain joins TRBV6-2 or TRBV6-3 and TRBJ2-7; TRBD1 matches 7 bases. J gave up 2 bases and V 0 bases, and 10 bases lay outside the gene matches. The CDR3 is 17 amino acids. Germline V lookup: CDR1 MNHEY, CDR2 SVGEGT. CDR3: CASSYSSGTVATYEQYF. For the CDR3, the DNA is TGTGCCAGCAGTTACTCGAGTGGGACAGTTGCAACCTACGAGCAGTACTTC.

This clonotype has just a few counts. This chain connects TRBV19 to TRBJ2-1, with 7 bases aligning to TRBD2. V was clipped by 5 bases and J by 2 bases; unmatched bases: 6. Germline CDR1 LNHDA, CDR2 SQIVND (reference sequence). The CDR3 is made up of 15 amino acids. The CDR3 nucleotides read TGTGCCAGTAGTCTGCGGGGGTCCACCTACAATGAGCAGTTCTTC. Translated: CASSLRGSTYNEQFF.

In DNA, the CDR3 is TGCGCCAGCAGCCAAAACACGGAAAATGAAAAACTGTTTTTT. This translates into CASSQNTENEKLFF. V and J are TRBV4-3 and TRBJ1-4; D unresolved. Germline-derived CDR1 and CDR2 are LGHNA and YSLEER. This CDR3 has 14 residues. V lost 2 bases and J lost 5, with 9 bases in between.

This clonotype has ten or more counts. The V gene is TRBV11-2, the J gene TRBJ2-1; 7 bases map to TRBD1. The V gene's germline CDR1 is SGHAT and CDR2 FQNNGV. V shed 5 bases and J 9 bases; nucleotides not matched to a gene: 16. The CDR3 is 16 residues long. CDR3 bases: TGTGCCAGCAGCCCGTTCACCGGGACAGTTACAAGTGAGCAGTTCTTC. Translated, it gives CASSPFTGTVTSEQFF.

This clonotype was counted a few times. The V gene is TRBV3-1, the J gene TRBJ2-7, with D possibly called TRBD1 or TRBD2 (6 bases each). V lost 0 bases to trimming and J lost 2 bases, with 8 bases between them. Germline-derived CDR1 and CDR2 are LGHDT and YNNKEL (reference sequence). The CDR3 length is 14 residues. CDR3: CASSQEGGTYEQYF. For the CDR3, the DNA is TGTGCCAGCAGCCAAGAAGGGGGGACCTACGAGCAGTACTTC.

Ten or more counts support this clonotype. This chain uses TRBV29-1 with TRBJ1-2; 9 bases fit TRBD1. Germline CDR1 is SQVTM and CDR2 is ANQGSEA. The CDR3 is 13 amino acids. Unmatched junction bases numbered 11, after V lost 7 bases and J lost 8 bases. The DNA of the CDR3 is TGCAGCGCTGACCCCCAACAGGGGGCGGGCTACACCTTC. Translation gives CSADPQQGAGYTF.

The chain uses TRBV5-1 and TRBJ2-5, with D possibly TRBD2 on 5 matching bases. V was clipped by 1 base and J by 1 base, with 14 bases between them. This CDR3 spans 16 amino acids. The germline CDR1 and CDR2 sequences are SGHRS and YFSETQ. In DNA form, the CDR3 reads TGCGCCAGCAGCTTGTCTCCGGGGTTAGTCCAAGAGACCCAGTACTTC. This gives the protein CASSLSPGLVQETQYF. The whole variable domain, filled in from reference TRBV5-1 and TRBJ2-5, reads KAGVTQTPRYLIKTRGQQVTLSCSPISGHRSVSWYQQTPGQGLQFLFEYFSETQRNKGNFPGRFSGRQFSNSRSEMNVSTLELGDSALYLCASSLSPGLVQETQYFGPGTRLLVL.